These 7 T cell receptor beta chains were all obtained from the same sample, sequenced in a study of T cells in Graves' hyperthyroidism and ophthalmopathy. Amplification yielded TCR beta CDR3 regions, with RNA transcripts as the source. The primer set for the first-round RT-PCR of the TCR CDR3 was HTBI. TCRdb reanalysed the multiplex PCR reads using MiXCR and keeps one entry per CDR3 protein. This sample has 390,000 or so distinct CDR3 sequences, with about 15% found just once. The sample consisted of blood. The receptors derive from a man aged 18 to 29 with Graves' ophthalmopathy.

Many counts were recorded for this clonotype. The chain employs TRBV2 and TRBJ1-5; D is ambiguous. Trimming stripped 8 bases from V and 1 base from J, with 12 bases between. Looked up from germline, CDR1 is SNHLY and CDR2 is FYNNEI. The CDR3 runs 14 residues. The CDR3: CASSRQVSNQPQHF. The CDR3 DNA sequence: TGTGCCAGCTCACGACAAGTAAGCAATCAGCCCCAGCATTTT.

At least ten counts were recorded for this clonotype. CDR3 amino acids: CATSDLGTSGSNEQFF. In nucleotides, the CDR3 is TGTGCCACCAGTGATTTGGGGACTAGCGGGAGCAATGAGCAGTTCTTC. This chain uses TRBV24-1 with TRBJ2-1, with 14 nucleotides matching TRBD2. Germline V gene lookup returns CDR1 KGHDR and CDR2 SFDVKD. The length of the CDR3 is 16 residues. Trimming removed 0 bases from V and 6 bases from J; junction bases left unmatched: 0.

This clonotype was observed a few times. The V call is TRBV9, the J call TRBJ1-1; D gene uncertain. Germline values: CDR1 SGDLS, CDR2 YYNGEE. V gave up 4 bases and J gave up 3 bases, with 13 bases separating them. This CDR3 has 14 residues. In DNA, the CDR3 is TGTGCCAGCAGCTCCCGGTTTCGAGACACTGAAGCTTTCTTT. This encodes CASSSRFRDTEAFF.

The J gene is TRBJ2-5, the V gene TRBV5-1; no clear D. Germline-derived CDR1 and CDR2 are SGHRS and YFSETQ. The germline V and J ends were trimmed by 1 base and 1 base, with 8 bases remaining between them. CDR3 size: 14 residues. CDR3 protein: CASSLLITQETQYF. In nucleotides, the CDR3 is TGCGCCAGCAGCTTGCTGATTACCCAAGAGACCCAGTACTTC.

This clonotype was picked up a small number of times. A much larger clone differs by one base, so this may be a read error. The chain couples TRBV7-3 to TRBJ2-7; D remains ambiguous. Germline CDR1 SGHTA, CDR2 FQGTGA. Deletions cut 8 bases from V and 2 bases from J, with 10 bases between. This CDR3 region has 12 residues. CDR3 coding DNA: TGTGCCAGCGCGTGCAGACCCTACGAGCAGTACTTC. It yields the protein CASACRPYEQYF.

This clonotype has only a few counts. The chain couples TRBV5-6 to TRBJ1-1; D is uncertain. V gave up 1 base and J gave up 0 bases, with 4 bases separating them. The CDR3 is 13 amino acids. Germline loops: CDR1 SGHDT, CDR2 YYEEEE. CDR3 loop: CASSLPMNTEAFF. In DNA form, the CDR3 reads TGTGCCAGCAGCTTGCCGATGAACACTGAAGCTTTCTTT.

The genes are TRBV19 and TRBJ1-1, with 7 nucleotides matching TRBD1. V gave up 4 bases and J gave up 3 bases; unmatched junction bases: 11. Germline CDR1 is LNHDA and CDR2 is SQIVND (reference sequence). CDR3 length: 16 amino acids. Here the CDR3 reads CASSSGGITGDTEAFF. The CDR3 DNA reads TGTGCCAGTAGTAGCGGGGGCATCACAGGGGACACTGAAGCTTTCTTT.